Sequencing of this TCR beta chain was carried out in a study of blood T cell repertoires in COVID-19. The overall study: Samples of COVID-19 (acute and convalescent) were obtained from the United States, Italy and Spain.

Per the study methods: Reference gene primer amplification in the assay estimated nucleated cell counts. Produced via immunoSEQ multiplex PCR; TCRdb's table is partial and in-frame only. V and J calls and clone size are given by that table; D and trimming were obtained from the DNA. The top ten clones hold 8.5% of a sample with about 70,000 clones, approximately 90% of them seen once. This CDR3 has 15 amino acids. The germline V gene has CDR1 SGHTS and CDR2 YDEGEE. V was pared by 0 bases and J by 1 base, with 8 bases between. The origin of this receptor is a human donor in a cohort sampled during active COVID-19. Source material: peripheral blood. V gene TRBV5-8 combines with J gene TRBJ1-5; D is undetermined. CDR3 sequence: CASSLATGSNQPQHF. The DNA for the CDR3 is TGTGCCAGCAGCTTGGCCACGGGAAGCAATCAGCCCCAGCATTTT.